This T cell receptor (beta chain) is from a study of CD8 T cells in Susac syndrome. From blood CD8+ and CD4+ T cells, the TCR beta chain was sequenced. The study used healthy donors as controls matched for age and sex. TEMRA cells underwent FACS enrichment and CD8+ and CD4+ T cells underwent negative isolation. RNA was extracted with the RNeasy kit, and a quantity of roughly 0.45 to 1 ug was reverse transcribed using random hexamers. Across 54 Vbeta and 13 Jbeta, TCR beta CDR3 was amplified with immunoSEQ multiplex PCR. One entry per CDR3 protein results from TCRdb running MiXCR on the immunoSEQ multiplex PCR reads. The sample carries approximately 100,000 distinct CDR3 sequences, roughly 92% recorded once. Trimming at V came to 10 bases and at J to 1 base, leaving 7 bases not matched to a gene. CDR3 size: 14 residues. Germline CDR1 is MNHEY and CDR2 is SVGEGT.

The clonotype was recovered from a human donor in good health. The sequencing input was CD8+ T cells from PBMCs. The chain has TRBV6-2 or TRBV6-3 and TRBJ2-1; 7 bases align to TRBD2. The CDR3 protein is CATLNGRSYNEQFF. CDR3 nucleotide sequence: TGTGCCACCTTAAACGGGAGGTCCTACAATGAGCAGTTCTTC.